Following are 16 T cell receptor beta chains from one sample sequenced in a study of T cell repertoires in cytomegalovirus infection. These receptors lack a known antigen. Each CDR3 protein gets one entry after TCRdb re-called the reads with MiXCR. The data hold under 300,000 distinct CDR3 sequences, with roughly a fifth observed a single time. This specimen was cultured PBMCs, taken from culture after CMV antigen stimulation. The source of these receptors is a human donor in good health (CMV status not recorded). Some clones in this sample may be carry-over from other donors' samples.

The J gene is TRBJ2-2, the V gene TRBV15; D is unresolved. V shed 2 bases and J shed 8 bases, with 6 bases lying between them. The CDR3 is 12 amino acids. CDR1 is LNHNV, CDR2 YYDKDF, per germline (reference sequence). The CDR3 protein is CATSRSVGELFF. CDR3 sequence (DNA): TGTGCCACCAGCAGATCGGTTGGGGAGCTGTTTTTT.

This clonotype has ten or more counts. The chain uses TRBV7-6 and TRBJ2-2; 7 positions match TRBD2. V lost 3 bases to trimming and J lost 3 bases; unmatched junction nucleotides: 4. CDR1 and CDR2 from the germline V gene are SGHVS and FNYEAQ. The CDR3 covers 15 residues. The CDR3 is CASSLRERDTGELFF. The CDR3 DNA reads as TGTGCCAGCAGCTTGCGGGAGCGGGACACCGGGGAGCTGTTTTTT.

This clonotype appeared many times. V is TRBV12-3 or TRBV12-4 and J is TRBJ1-4; D is ambiguous. The ends were cut back, 0 bases at V and 10 bases at J, with 6 bases in the middle. The CDR3 sequence is 12 residues long. This chain's CDR3 is CASSLAVGKLFF. The DNA for the CDR3 is TGTGCCAGCAGTTTAGCGGTTGGAAAACTGTTTTTT.

The chain is built from TRBV12-3 or TRBV12-4 and TRBJ1-5, with 9 bases matching TRBD1. V dropped 8 bases and J dropped 5; count of bases not matched to a gene: 7. The CDR3 totals 14 residues. In nucleotides, the CDR3 is TGTGCCAGCGGCGCCGGGACAGGGCATCAGCCCCAGCATTTT. Its protein product is CASGAGTGHQPQHF.

This clonotype was seen more than once but under ten times. The chain uses TRBV7-2 and TRBJ1-2; tentative D call: TRBD1 (5 bases). The V and J ends lost 4 bases and 4 bases respectively, with 16 bases between them. This CDR3 comprises 15 residues. The germline V gene has CDR1 SGHTA and CDR2 FQGNSA. The CDR3: CASSSGTNSLYGYTF. The CDR3 DNA is TGTGCCAGCAGCTCCGGGACCAACAGCCTCTATGGCTACACCTTC.

This chain uses TRBV11-2 with TRBJ1-6; 7 bases match TRBD1. This CDR3 is 15 amino acids long. Germline-derived CDR1 and CDR2 are SGHAT and FQNNGV. The junction had 6 bases not matched to a gene; V was cut back by 1 base and J by 9 bases. CDR3 coding DNA: TGTGCCAGCAGCTTAGGCGTGACAGGGACTTCACCCCTCCACTTT. Its protein product is CASSLGVTGTSPLHF.

This clonotype came up many times. The DNA for the CDR3 is TGTGCCAGCAGCTCGGGACTAGCGGGAGGATTAATCGGGGAGCTGTTTTTT. It translates to CASSSGLAGGLIGELFF. V is TRBV6-5 and J is TRBJ2-2, with 15 nucleotides matching TRBD2. V was clipped by 6 bases and J by 7 bases; unmatched bases: 9. The CDR3 extends over 17 amino acids. The germline V gene encodes CDR1 MNHEY and CDR2 SVGAGI.

The chain employs TRBV7-2 and TRBJ1-1; no clear D gene. V lost 4 bases and J lost 1, with 7 bases in between. This CDR3 has 13 residues. Germline V gene lookup returns CDR1 SGHTA and CDR2 FQGNSA. This CDR3 is CASSSAQNTEAFF. DNA of the CDR3: TGTGCCAGCAGCTCAGCCCAGAACACTGAAGCTTTCTTT.

In this sample, this clonotype turned up a few times. This chain links TRBV7-9 with TRBJ2-1; TRBD2 might be the D (7 bases). This CDR3 contains 15 residues. V was cut by 7 bases and J by 6 bases, with 19 bases left in between. CDR1 and CDR2 from the germline V gene are SEHNR and FQNEAQ (reference sequence). The CDR3 bases are TGTGCCAGCATCCCTAGAAGGGGAGGGGGCAATGAGCAGTTCTTC. Residues: CASIPRRGGGNEQFF.

This clonotype was recorded at least ten times. DNA for the CDR3: TGTGCCAGCAGGAGGGGGGAGGCCGGGGAGCTGTTTTTT. Amino acids: CASRRGEAGELFF. The chain combines TRBV6-1 with TRBJ2-2, with D perhaps being TRBD1 or TRBD2 (6 bases each). The CDR3 loop spans 13 amino acids. Looked up from germline, CDR1 is MNHNS and CDR2 is SASEGT. Trimming cost V 6 bases and J 6 bases, with 11 bases left between them.

This rearrangement joins TRBV5-1 to TRBJ1-2, with TRBD1 matching 7 bases. CDR3 size: 15 residues. The J segment lost 8 bases and the V segment lost 4 bases, leaving 14 bases of the junction unmatched. Germline V CDR1 and CDR2: SGHRS, YFSETQ. CDR3 loop: CASSPRDRLSGGYTF. CDR3 bases: TGCGCCAGCAGCCCCAGGGACAGATTGAGTGGGGGCTACACCTTC.

The chain has TRBV28 and TRBJ1-4, with 7 nucleotides matching TRBD1. This CDR3 contains 18 residues. In germline, CDR1 is MDHEN, CDR2 SYDVKM. After removal of 5 bases from V and 0 bases from J, the junction contained 12 bases not matched to a gene. This chain's CDR3 is CASSRRTGLLATNEKLFF. The CDR3 bases are TGTGCCAGCAGTCGCCGGACAGGCTTACTTGCAACTAATGAAAAACTGTTTTTT.

This clonotype was picked up many times. The chain carries TRBV11-3 and TRBJ2-1; the D call may be TRBD1 or TRBD2 (5 bases each). Germline V gene data show CDR1 as SGHNT and CDR2 as YENEEA. V dropped 7 bases and J dropped 2 bases, with 12 bases sitting between them. CDR3 length equals 14 residues. The CDR3 DNA follows: TGTGCCAGCACAGACGGGACGCCCTACAATGAGCAGTTCTTC. It yields the protein CASTDGTPYNEQFF. The full variable domain, rest sourced from reference TRBV11-3 and TRBJ2-1, is EAGVVQSPRYKIIEKKQPVAFWCNPISGHNTLYWYLQNLGQGPELLIRYENEEAVDDSQLPKDRFSAERLKGVDSTLKIQPAELGDSAVYLCASTDGTPYNEQFFGPGTRLTVL.

The genes are TRBV6-1 and TRBJ2-5; 7 nucleotides agree with TRBD2. The CDR3 has 15 residues. V shed 6 bases, J shed 1 base, and the junction held 8 bases outside the gene matches. Looked up from germline, CDR1 is MNHNS and CDR2 is SASEGT. The CDR3 protein is CASSLQLAAQETQYF. The CDR3 DNA reads TGTGCCAGCAGCCTGCAGCTAGCGGCCCAAGAGACCCAGTACTTC.

V and J are TRBV29-1 and TRBJ2-3, with 7 bases identical to TRBD2. The length of the CDR3 is 12 residues. The germline gives CDR1 SQVTM, CDR2 ANQGSEA. Here the CDR3 DNA reads TGCAGTGGGGGGGGGGGCACAGATACGCAGTATTTT. It codes for CSGGGGTDTQYF.

This clonotype was seen a few times. This chain connects TRBV12-3 or TRBV12-4 to TRBJ2-3; tentative D call: TRBD2 (5 bases). Trimming left V 3 bases short and J 2 bases short, with 9 bases between. The length of the CDR3 is 14 residues. CDR3 region: CASSFGRVTDTQYF. The CDR3 nucleotides read TGTGCCAGCAGTTTTGGGCGGGTCACAGATACGCAGTATTTT.